Each of the 5 T cell receptor beta chains below was sequenced from the same sample in a study of blood T cell repertoires in COVID-19. Some clones are missing from TCRdb's copy, which holds only in-frame ones; the method was immunoSEQ multiplex PCR. There are around 220,000 clones in the sample; about 90% occur only once, and over 13% lies in the top ten. Sequencing was performed on PBMCs or T cells enriched from blood (not recorded which). These receptors were collected from a young man who had been exposed to COVID-19.

The rearrangement joins TRBV19 to TRBJ1-1; the D is unclear. CDR1 is LNHDA, CDR2 SQIVND, per germline (reference sequence). CDR3 length: 15 residues. V lost 5 bases and J 0 bases, leaving 13 bases between the germline ends. The CDR3 region is CASSPLQYMNTEAFF. The CDR3 DNA reads as TGTGCCAGTAGTCCCCTACAGTACATGAACACTGAAGCTTTCTTT.

The chain couples TRBV5-1 to TRBJ2-3; D gene ambiguous. Germline CDR1 is SGHRS and CDR2 is YFSETQ. The length of the CDR3 is 14 residues. With 5 bases removed from V and 2 bases from J, the gap between germline ends came to 12 bases. CDR3 sequence reads: CASRSDSFTDTQYF. CDR3 DNA sequence: TGCGCCAGCAGAAGCGACTCCTTCACAGATACGCAGTATTTT.

This chain uses TRBV19 with TRBJ1-4; no definite D call. Germline assignment: CDR1 LNHDA and CDR2 SQIVND (reference sequence). V lost 5 bases and J lost 0, with 10 bases in between. The CDR3 is made up of 15 amino acids. CDR3 DNA: TGTGCCAGTAGTCCTAACCTTGCAACTAATGAAAAACTGTTTTTT. It codes for CASSPNLATNEKLFF.

The chain has TRBV5-1 and TRBJ2-7; 9 bases align to TRBD1. Per germline, CDR1 SGHRS and CDR2 YFSETQ. CDR3 length: 14 residues. V was clipped by 3 bases and J by 7 bases; unmatched bases: 8. The CDR3 spells CASSSGQGFDEQYF. CDR3 nucleotide sequence: TGCGCCAGCAGCTCGGGACAGGGTTTTGATGAGCAGTACTTC.

This clone has only one observation. The rearrangement links TRBV7-2 to TRBJ2-3; the D gene is possibly TRBD2 (6 bases). Germline V gives CDR1 SGHTA, CDR2 FQGNSA. V shed 2 bases and J shed 4 bases, with 10 bases lying between them. CDR3 length equals 14 residues. The CDR3 loop reads CASSLLGGADTQYF. CDR3 DNA: TGTGCCAGCAGCTTACTAGGAGGGGCAGATACGCAGTATTTT.